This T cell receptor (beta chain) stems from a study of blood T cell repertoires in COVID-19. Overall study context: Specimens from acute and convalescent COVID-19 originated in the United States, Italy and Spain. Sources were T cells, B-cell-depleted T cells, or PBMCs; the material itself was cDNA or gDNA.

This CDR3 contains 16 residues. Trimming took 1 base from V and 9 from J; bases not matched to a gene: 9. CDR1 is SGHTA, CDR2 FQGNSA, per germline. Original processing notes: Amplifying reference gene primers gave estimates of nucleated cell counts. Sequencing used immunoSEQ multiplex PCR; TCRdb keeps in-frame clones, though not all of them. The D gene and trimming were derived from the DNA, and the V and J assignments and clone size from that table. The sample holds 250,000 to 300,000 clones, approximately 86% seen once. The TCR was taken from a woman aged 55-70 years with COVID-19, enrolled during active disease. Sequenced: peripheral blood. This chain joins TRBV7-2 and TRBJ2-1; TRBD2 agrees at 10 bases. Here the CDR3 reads CASSLGASGSVIEQFF. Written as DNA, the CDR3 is TGTGCCAGCAGCTTAGGGGCTAGCGGGAGTGTGATTGAGCAGTTCTTC.